Shown below are 10 T cell receptor beta chains from a single sample sequenced in a study of cytomegalovirus exposure and HLA in healthy donors. Vbeta (60) and Jbeta (13) primers were used in the PCR. Sequenced by immunoSEQ multiplex PCR; TCRdb stores in-frame clones only, minus some. The profile covers 130,000 or so clones, with approximately 8.7% appearing a single time and about 5.5% taken by the ten largest. The sequenced material came from PBMCs. These receptors were taken from a man aged 35 to 55 in good health and CMV-seronegative.

The V and J genes are TRBV27 and TRBJ2-2; possible D gene TRBD1, 5 bases. Germline CDR1 is MNHEY and CDR2 is SMNVEV (reference sequence). The CDR3 has 18 amino acids. Between the trimmed V and J ends, which lost 4 bases and 7 bases, there was a span of 25 bases. The DNA of the CDR3 is TGTGCCAGCAGTTCCAACCAGTGGGGCAGGGTAGAAGGCGGGGAGCTGTTTTTT. Protein product: CASSSNQWGRVEGGELFF.

Only a few counts were recorded for this clone. J is TRBJ1-2 and V is TRBV29-1; no reliable D call. The CDR3 extends over 13 amino acids. The ends were cut back, 1 base at V and 4 bases at J, with 10 bases in the middle. From germline, CDR1 is SQVTM and CDR2 ANQGSEA. CDR3 loop: CSVEVPSGYGYTF. The CDR3 nucleotides are TGCAGCGTTGAAGTCCCTAGCGGCTATGGCTACACCTTC.

This clone was observed a handful of times. The genes are TRBV27 and TRBJ2-7; D is perhaps TRBD2 (5 bases). The CDR3 is 15 residues long. CDR1 and CDR2 from the germline V gene are MNHEY and SMNVEV (reference sequence). V was shortened by 5 bases and J by 4 bases, with 18 bases between the two germline ends. CDR3 residues: CASSPRLTQPYEQYF. The DNA for the CDR3 is TGTGCCAGCAGTCCCCGACTAACCCAACCTTACGAGCAGTACTTC.

The chain links TRBV5-8 to TRBJ1-6; 8 nucleotides agree with TRBD1. CDR1 and CDR2 from the germline V gene are SGHTS and YDEGEE. Losses at the gene ends were 0 bases for V and 9 bases for J; bases not matched to a gene: 2. This CDR3 has 14 residues. For the CDR3, the DNA is TGTGCCAGCAGCTTGGGGCAGGGGGCTTCACCCCTCCACTTT. Protein sequence: CASSLGQGASPLHF.

A few counts support this clone. The V gene is TRBV19, the J gene TRBJ1-2; TRBD1 agrees at 11 bases. CDR3 length equals 17 residues. V shed 4 bases, J shed 6 bases, and the junction held 13 bases outside the gene matches. CDR1 LNHDA and CDR2 SQIVND come from the germline V gene (reference sequence). CDR3 amino acids: CASSKDPGQGVVNGYTF. The CDR3 DNA follows: TGTGCCAGTAGTAAGGACCCGGGACAGGGGGTTGTCAATGGCTACACCTTC.

This clone was counted a few times. V gene TRBV15 combines with J gene TRBJ1-1; 8 bases are a match to TRBD1. Trimming took 0 bases from V and 3 from J; bases not matched to a gene: 15. In germline, CDR1 is LNHNV, CDR2 YYDKDF (reference sequence). The CDR3 is 19 amino acids. CDR3 sequence (DNA): TGTGCCACCAGCAGAGATCCCATCCTCCCAGGGGGCGGGGACACTGAAGCTTTCTTT. Translated: CATSRDPILPGGGDTEAFF. Based on the CDR3 plus reference TRBV15 and TRBJ1-1, the full variable domain is DAMVIQNPRYQVTQFGKPVTLSCSQTLNHNVMYWYQQKSSQAPKLLFHYYDKDFNNEADTPDNFQSRRPNTSFCFLDIRSPGLGDTAMYLCATSRDPILPGGGDTEAFFGQGTRLTVV.

The CDR3, as DNA: TGCGCCAGCAGCCAAGACAGCGGGGGCCGCTACGAGCAGTACTTC. Its translation: CASSQDSGGRYEQYF. This chain links TRBV4-1 with TRBJ2-7; TRBD2 aligns across 8 bases. The CDR3 contains 15 residues. The germline gives CDR1 MGHRA, CDR2 YSYEKL. Trimming removed 0 bases from V and 3 bases from J; junction bases left unmatched: 4.

This clone was picked up a small number of times. V and J are TRBV7-2 and TRBJ2-1, with 7 bases aligning to TRBD1. CDR3 size: 18 residues. Germline V gene sequence: CDR1 SGHTA, CDR2 FQGNSA. V shed 0 bases, J shed 4 bases, and the junction held 12 bases outside the gene matches. The chain's CDR3 is CASSLAGYPGTVYNEQFF. The CDR3 bases are TGTGCCAGCAGCTTAGCGGGGTACCCCGGGACAGTATACAATGAGCAGTTCTTC. Complete variable domain (other parts from reference TRBV7-2 and TRBJ2-1): GAGVSQSPSNKVTEKGKDVELRCDPISGHTALYWYRQSLGQGLEFLIYFQGNSAPDKSGLPSDRFSAERTGGSVSTLTIQRTQQEDSAVYLCASSLAGYPGTVYNEQFFGPGTRLTVL.

The table lists this clone with a few counts. The rearrangement links TRBV4-1 to TRBJ1-2; 8 positions agree with TRBD1. The CDR3 consists of 14 residues. Trimming cost V 3 bases and J 7 bases; bases outside gene matches: 7. Per the germline V gene, CDR1 is MGHRA and CDR2 is YSYEKL. The CDR3 protein is CASSQSRQGIGYTF. The CDR3 bases are TGCGCCAGCAGCCAGTCCCGACAGGGGATTGGCTACACCTTC.

The rearrangement joins TRBV27 to TRBJ1-5, with D perhaps matching TRBD1 (5 bases). CDR1 MNHEY and CDR2 SMNVEV come from the germline V gene (reference sequence). Trimming removed 8 bases from V and 0 bases from J, with 11 bases in between. The CDR3 is made up of 14 amino acids. In DNA form, the CDR3 reads TGTGCCAGCCCCCGGGGGACTAGCAATCAGCCCCAGCATTTT. Translation gives CASPRGTSNQPQHF.